Following are 6 T cell receptor beta chains from one sample sequenced in a study of follicular helper T cells after annual influenza vaccination. Sample time point: 2015-2016 season, pre-vaccination. Using immunoSEQ multiplex PCR, the repertoire was profiled, and TCRdb retains in-frame clones only, with some absent. The sample includes about 9,400 clones, roughly 80% of them seen just once. The source material was CXCR5+ CD38- circulating T follicular helper cells from blood, sampled on the day of influenza vaccination. Subset denoted: circulating Tfh, non-naive CD4+CXCR5+PD-1+ (ICOS+CD38+ or ICOS-CD38-). These receptors came from an adult who received the influenza vaccine.

CDR3 bases: TGTGCCAGTAGTATCTCCGGGGCTAGCGGGAGTGTACAGCAGTACTTC. Amino acids: CASSISGASGSVQQYF. The chain has TRBV19 and TRBJ2-7; 10 bases map to TRBD2. The trim removed 3 bases at V and 8 bases at J, leaving 13 bases unmatched. The CDR3 runs 16 residues. The germline V gene encodes CDR1 LNHDA and CDR2 SQIVND (reference sequence). Together with reference TRBV19 and TRBJ2-7, the CDR3 gives the full variable domain: DGGITQSPKYLFRKEGQNVTLSCEQNLNHDAMYWYRQDPGQGLRLIYYSQIVNDFQKGDIAEGYSVSREKKESFPLTVTSAQKNPTAFYLCASSISGASGSVQQYFGPGTRLTVT.

The chain links TRBV27 to TRBJ1-1; a weak D match, TRBD1 (5 bases). V shed 3 bases and J shed 4 bases, with 12 bases lying between them. This CDR3 is 14 amino acids long. Germline V gene lookup returns CDR1 MNHEY and CDR2 SMNVEV (reference sequence). The CDR3 region has the DNA TGTGCCAGCAGTTTCTTCCAGGGATCCACTGAAGCTTTCTTT. Its translation: CASSFFQGSTEAFF.

This chain uses TRBV28 with TRBJ1-2; no clear D. V was shortened by 6 bases and J by 5 bases, with 10 bases between the two germline ends. Germline CDR1 reads MDHEN; CDR2 reads SYDVKM. CDR3 length: 12 residues. The CDR3 sequence: CASSSPAYGYTF. As DNA, the CDR3 is TGTGCCAGCAGCTCACCGGCTTATGGCTACACCTTC.

J is TRBJ2-1 and V is TRBV7-9; 10 bases match TRBD2. With 1 base clipped from V and 6 bases from J, the junction kept 6 bases outside the gene matches. The CDR3 totals 16 residues. Germline CDR1 SEHNR, CDR2 FQNEAQ (reference sequence). This chain's CDR3 is CASSLVLSGRVNEQFF. For the CDR3, the DNA is TGTGCCAGCAGCTTAGTTCTGAGCGGGAGGGTCAATGAGCAGTTCTTC.

This clone was counted a single time. The chain is built from TRBV19 and TRBJ1-5; no clear D gene. Per the germline V gene, CDR1 is LNHDA and CDR2 is SQIVND (reference sequence). The CDR3 length is 15 residues. V gave up 3 bases and J gave up 3 bases, with 12 bases separating them. In DNA, the CDR3 is TGTGCCAGTAGTATGGCCAGACCGACCAATCAGCCCCAGCATTTT. It encodes CASSMARPTNQPQHF.

V usage is TRBV7-3 and J usage is TRBJ2-3; TRBD2 matches at 10 bases. Germline V gene lookup returns CDR1 SGHTA and CDR2 FQGTGA. With V trimmed by 4 bases and J by 5 bases, 6 bases remained unmatched. The CDR3 totals 15 residues. CDR3 DNA sequence: TGTGCCAGCAGCTCAGCGGGAGGGCCGGGAGATACGCAGTATTTT. It specifies CASSSAGGPGDTQYF.